These T cell receptor beta chains were read from a single sample in a study of blood T cell repertoires in COVID-19. Measured with immunoSEQ multiplex PCR; TCRdb has only the in-frame clones, and not every one. The table shows a few hundred thousand clones, with about 91% occurring only once. Sequencing used peripheral blood. These receptors originate from a woman aged 50 to 60 with COVID-19, enrolled during active disease. Each CDR3 is given without its conserved first and last residue. Clone size is stated in some rows and not others, as once, few, many or a class when expanded.

J gene | V gene | clone size | CDR3 protein
TRBJ2-1 | TRBV5-1 | NA | ASGPGGAGNEQF
TRBJ1-2 | TRBV7-3 | NA | ASSLIGSGGSGYYT
TRBJ1-5 | TRBV12-5 | NA | ASGRGQNSNQPQH
TRBJ1-5 | TRBV24-1 | NA | ATSRGFGQPQH
TRBJ2-5 | TRBV27 | NA | ASRLTGTGETQY
TRBJ1-3 | TRBV11-2 | once | ASRGIEARGGNTIY
TRBJ1-2 | TRBV3-1/TRBV3-2 | NA | ASSQDQGYGYT
TRBJ2-7 | TRBV7-9 | NA | ASRKQGNPYEQY
TRBJ2-7 | TRBV7-2 | NA | ASSLASAGATMGEQY
TRBJ1-1 | TRBV24-1 | NA | ATSDTGTEAF
TRBJ1-2 | TRBV4-1 | few | ASSQEATGGADYT
TRBJ2-1 | TRBV4-1 | once | ASSPAGAGAYNEQF
TRBJ1-4 | TRBV4-1 | NA | ASSQGSRAPNEKLF
TRBJ2-3 | TRBV7-7 | NA | ASSLVRGPTDTQY
TRBJ2-1 | TRBV3-1/TRBV3-2 | NA | ASSRGGYNEQF
TRBJ1-1 | TRBV11-2 | NA | ASSTGTGAPEAF
TRBJ2-1 | TRBV24-1 | NA | ATSDLGREGEQF
TRBJ2-5 | TRBV11-2 | NA | ASSRIGQGQETQY
TRBJ1-2 | TRBV3-1/TRBV3-2 | many | ASSQDSSPRGGYT
TRBJ2-7 | TRBV7-9 | NA | ASSSRGNEQY
TRBJ2-7 | TRBV28 | few | ASNQGSEQY
TRBJ1-5 | TRBV6-5 | NA | ASSQFRQGGQPQH
TRBJ2-7 | TRBV7-9 | NA | ASSQTGNEQY
TRBJ1-2 | TRBV6-6 | NA | ASSYSEKLDGYT
TRBJ1-5 | TRBV19 | few | ASRPGEGNNQPQH
TRBJ1-1 | TRBV9 | few | ASSQEGAVNTEAF
TRBJ1-1 | TRBV6-5 | NA | ASSDGGQGRTEAF
TRBJ1-4 | TRBV7-9 | NA | ASSLEGTGDEKLF
TRBJ1-3 | TRBV3-1/TRBV3-2 | NA | ASSQGYGTHGNTIY
TRBJ2-7 | TRBV3-1/TRBV3-2 | NA | ASSQKGGAHEQY
TRBJ1-1 | TRBV5-1 | NA | ASREGGGTEAF
TRBJ2-1 | TRBV21-1 | NA | ASSKARQGACNEQF
TRBJ2-3 | TRBV6-5 | NA | ASNRERSTDTQY
TRBJ1-2 | TRBV9 | NA | ASSVDRSGGYT
TRBJ2-3 | TRBV5-1 | NA | ASSATTGQGATDTQY
TRBJ1-6 | TRBV2 | NA | ASSDRGYSSPLH
TRBJ2-5 | TRBV11-1 | NA | ASSSLTSGLGPQY
TRBJ1-4 | TRBV12-3/TRBV12-4 | NA | ASSLGGAGQLF
TRBJ2-7 | TRBV11-2 | few | ASSSGTGRSEQY
TRBJ2-2 | TRBV3-1/TRBV3-2 | NA | ASSPPGGGVDTGELF
TRBJ1-2 | TRBV7-9 | NA | ASSSGTEPYGYT
TRBJ2-7 | TRBV24-1 | NA | ATSAAGYGQGVHEQY
TRBJ1-6 | TRBV15 | NA | ATSSGSSYNSPLH
TRBJ2-3 | TRBV9 | NA | ASSVYRTDTQY
TRBJ2-4 | TRBV29-1 | NA | SVSGQAKVGQY
TRBJ2-4 | TRBV27 | NA | ASSSTSTSGGLAKNIQY
TRBJ2-6 | TRBV6-5 | NA | ASTRGSGANVLT
TRBJ1-2 | TRBV24-1 | NA | ATLPGLDRYGYT
TRBJ1-1 | TRBV5-1 | NA | ASSLDAGNTEAF
TRBJ1-6 | TRBV6-5 | NA | ASSRNLPGNSPLH
TRBJ1-1 | TRBV9 | NA | ASSSRGSEAF
TRBJ2-3 | TRBV7-3 | NA | ASSLNGGNLDTQY
TRBJ1-2 | TRBV25-1 | NA | ASSELTGNGYT
TRBJ2-2 | TRBV27 | few | ASKEAGGTGELF
TRBJ2-2 | TRBV2 | once | ASQGLRGTGELF